This T cell receptor beta chain was recorded in a study of shared clonotypes between healthy human individuals (TCRdb year 2020). For context, the study as a whole: Two women and three men aged 18 to 49 years were included in the cohort. For each donor, CD4 naive and CD4 memory were each given three plates, CD8 naive was given two plates, and CD8 memory was given one plate. Each donor's leukapheresis produced roughly between about 0.9 and 9.5 billion PBMCs. To estimate repertoire size and how much clonotype sharing occurs between individuals, the study deeply sequenced the blood TCR repertoires of about 5 healthy adults. To increase sequencing depth and limit assay-specific biases, TCR repertoire library preparation and sequencing were carried out by different laboratories using diverse techniques. Findings and caveats that apply to the study as a whole: Only blood was sampled, and tissue TCR repertoires likely differ from those in blood. Even with the large sequencing depth, rarefaction of the sorted-subset datasets indicated that sequencing was incomplete. Clonotypes shared by all four sorted-subset donors showed higher generation probabilities than non-shared clonotypes. Around 5% of naive CD4, around 3.6% of naive CD8, roughly 2.4% of memory CD4, and over 0.35% of memory CD8 clonotypes were shared across a few donors. Based on pairwise subsampling, the degree of clonotype sharing among donors was expected to be affected by sequencing depth. Naive subsets generally had larger estimated clonotype richness than memory subsets did. The genetic and exposure-history diversity represented was limited by the small number of donors.

For the CD8 naive samples, CD45RO-negative cells were positively selected for CCR7, yielding a CD45RA+CCR7+ population from which TemRA cells were excluded. The donors were healthy, HIV-negative adults with no recently reported acute infections or vaccinations. All donors were Caucasian adults living in Nashville, Tennessee, USA. Blood was collected by leukapheresis, and PBMCs were isolated by Ficoll-Histopaque density gradient centrifugation and then cryopreserved in liquid nitrogen vapor phase. Purity and quantity of every magnetically sorted T cell population were checked by analytical flow cytometry. Each sorted fraction had its genomic DNA isolated and then quantified by UV absorbance on a Nanodrop 2000c. The germline V gene encodes CDR1 SEHNR and CDR2 FQNEAQ (reference sequence). The germline ends are 13 bases apart after V is trimmed by 5 bases and J by 2 bases. Counted from cysteine to phenylalanine, this CDR3 has 15 amino acids. Only CDR3 DNA is held: 45 bases, read in frame from base 1.

TCR CDR3 regions were amplified from genomic DNA by multiplex PCR using the deep immunoSEQ assay. Extracted genomic DNA from each cell subset was spread evenly across all wells of several immunoSEQ 96-well plates, with each plate serving as a replicate. For sorted subsets, each replicate PCR was loaded with about 200 ng genomic DNA, equivalent to 25,000 to 35,000 T cell genomes. The purified libraries were quantified using a Qubit 3.0 fluorometer, sized with a Bioanalyzer 2100, and then quantified again using the KAPA Library Quantification kit. Every immunoSEQ 96-well plate was sequenced on a separate single-read 150-cycle Illumina NextSeq 550 flow cell. The original methods were these. Because the immunoSEQ output held only junctional sequences and lacked quality scores, the filtering could not match the filtering applied to full-length reads. To assign V/J genes and CDR3, sequences were annotated against IMGT germline references using PyIR, a Python wrapper for IgBLAST v1.9. Reads with weak V/J assignments (E-value above 1e-6), missing CDR3, stop codons, out-of-frame junctions, or ambiguous translated residues were removed. V3J clonotypes were defined as sequences sharing the same inferred V gene, J gene, and CDR3 amino acid sequence. To compute the percentage overlap between repertoires, the number of shared unique clonotypes was divided by the size of the smaller repertoire. Richness of each repertoire was evaluated using RTK rarefaction, the Chao1 estimator, and Recon v2.1 estimates of unobserved clonotypes. OLGA was used to compute generation probabilities for all TCRbeta clonotypes that the gDNA method yielded from a handful of donors. Entries here come from immuneACCESS through TCRdb and include only in-frame sequences with V and J called. Some clones fail to appear in such tables; in the studies checked, an unresolved V gene covers under half of the shortfall, and the cause of the remainder is unknown. That table furnishes V, J and clone size, whereas the DNA furnished D and trimming. A total of roughly 1,800,000 clones appear in this sample, less than 95% of them only once. The ten biggest clones cover 0.9% to 1.5% of the sample.

Notes on this clone: No antigen is known for it. No base-level quality is on record; no much larger clone is a single base apart.

This receptor chain uses TRBV7-9 and TRBJ2-1; the D region may be TRBD1 or TRBD2, each matching 6 bases equally. Sequenced sample: naive CD8+ T cells sorted from blood. The sample's cell subset or site, from its label and the paper: CD45RA+CCR7+. The TCR sequence derives from a man aged 18 to 35 in good health. The base sequence is TGTGCCAGCAGCGAACAGGGAGGAACCTACAATGAGCAGTTCTTC. This translates into CASSEQGGTYNEQFF.